Reported below is one TCR beta chain. The sample originates from a study of blood T cell repertoires in COVID-19. On the study more broadly: Sources were T cells, B-cell-depleted T cells, or PBMCs; the material itself was cDNA or gDNA.

Libraries were prepared by immunoSEQ multiplex PCR; TCRdb keeps only in-frame clonotypes and omits some of them. This table holds about 210,000 clones, about nine tenths found once. The trim removed 5 bases at V and 1 base at J, leaving 8 bases unmatched. CDR3 length: 17 residues. CDR1 is SGHTA and CDR2 is FQGTGA in the germline V gene. This chain links TRBV7-3 with TRBJ2-6, with 7 positions matching TRBD1. Material for sequencing was peripheral blood. This receptor was obtained from a woman in her thirties or forties with acute or convalescent COVID-19. CDR3 loop: CASSPRQGRSGANVLTF. The CDR3 DNA follows: TGTGCCAGCAGCCCCAGACAGGGCCGGTCTGGGGCCAACGTCCTGACTTTC.